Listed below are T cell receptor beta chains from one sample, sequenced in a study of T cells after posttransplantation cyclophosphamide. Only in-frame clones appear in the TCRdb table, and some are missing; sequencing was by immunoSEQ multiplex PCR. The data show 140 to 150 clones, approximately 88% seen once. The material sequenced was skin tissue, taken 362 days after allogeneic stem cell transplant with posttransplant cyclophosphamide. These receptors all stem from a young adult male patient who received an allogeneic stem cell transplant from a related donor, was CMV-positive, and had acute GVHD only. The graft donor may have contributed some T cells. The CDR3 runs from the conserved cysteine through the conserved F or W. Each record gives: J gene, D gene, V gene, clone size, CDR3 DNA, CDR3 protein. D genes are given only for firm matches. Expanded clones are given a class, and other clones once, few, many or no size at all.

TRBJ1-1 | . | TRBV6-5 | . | TGTGCCAGTCTTCCCGGGACATTCACTGAAGCTTTCTTT | CASLPGTFTEAFF
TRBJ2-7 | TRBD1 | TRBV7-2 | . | TGTGCCAGCAGCCCGGGACAGAACTACGAGCAGTACTTC | CASSPGQNYEQYF
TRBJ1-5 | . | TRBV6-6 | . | TGTGCCAGCAAGAAACCGGATGGGAGCCAGCCCCAGCATTTT | CASKKPDGSQPQHF
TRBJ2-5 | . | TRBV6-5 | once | TGTGCCAGCAGTGGGACACCGCGGGAGACCCAGTACTTC | CASSGTPRETQYF
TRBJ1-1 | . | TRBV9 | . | TGTGCCAGCAGCCCTCGGTTGCACACTGAAGCTTTCTTT | CASSPRLHTEAFF
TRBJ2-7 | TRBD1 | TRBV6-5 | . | TGTGCCAGCAGGACAGGGCCCGAGCAGTACTTC | CASRTGPEQYF
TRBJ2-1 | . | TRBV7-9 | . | TGTGCCAGCAGCTTAGCGGAAGGGCGGGATGAGCAGTTCTTC | CASSLAEGRDEQFF
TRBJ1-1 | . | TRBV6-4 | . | TGTGCCAGCAGTGAGTCCCCAAACACTGAAGCTTTCTTT | CASSESPNTEAFF
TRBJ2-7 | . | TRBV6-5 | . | TGTGCCAGCAGTTATTTCTCAGGGGTCGAGCAGTACTTC | CASSYFSGVEQYF
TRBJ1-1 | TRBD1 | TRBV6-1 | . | TGTGCCAGCAGTGGGGGACAGGGGAACACTGAAGCTTCCTTT | CASSGGQGNTEASF
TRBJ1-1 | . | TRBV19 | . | TGTGCCAGTAGTATAAGGAGGAACACTGAAGCTTTCTTT | CASSIRRNTEAFF
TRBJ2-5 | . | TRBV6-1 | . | TGTGCCAGCAGTCGAGACAGCCAAGAGACCCAGTACTTC | CASSRDSQETQYF
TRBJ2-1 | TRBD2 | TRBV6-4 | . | TGTGCCAGCAGTCTTTTAGCGGGAGACTTTGGTGAGCAGTTCTTC | CASSLLAGDFGEQFF
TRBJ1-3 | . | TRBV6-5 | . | TGTGCCAGCAGTTTGACAGGTTTTGGAAACACCATATATTTT | CASSLTGFGNTIYF
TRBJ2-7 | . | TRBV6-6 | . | TGTGCCAGCACCTCACAGGGCTACGAGCAGTACTTC | CASTSQGYEQYF
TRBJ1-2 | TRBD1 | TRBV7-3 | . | TGTGCCAGCAGCCCGACCCCCGGTTCCGGGACAGGCTATGGCTACACCTTC | CASSPTPGSGTGYGYTF
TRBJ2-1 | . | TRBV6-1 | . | TGTGCCAGCAGTGAAGGCGGCGGATCCTACAATGAGCAGTTCTTC | CASSEGGGSYNEQFF
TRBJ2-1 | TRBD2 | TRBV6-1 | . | TGTGCCAGCAGTGGATGGCGGGGTAGCGGGTTAACGGCAGACAATGAGCAGTTCTTC | CASSGWRGSGLTADNEQFF
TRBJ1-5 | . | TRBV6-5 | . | TGTGCCAGCAGTTACTCAGTAACGGGAAATCAGCCCCAGCATTTT | CASSYSVTGNQPQHF
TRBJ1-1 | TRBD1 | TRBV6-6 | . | TGTGCCAGCAGCCTTCAGGGGGCCACTGAAGCTTTCTTT | CASSLQGATEAFF
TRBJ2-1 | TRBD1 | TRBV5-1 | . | TGCGCCAGCAGCTTGGGGACAGGTTACAATGAGCAGTTCTTC | CASSLGTGYNEQFF
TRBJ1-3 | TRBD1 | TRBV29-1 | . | TGCAGCGGGGGACAGGGGTTTGGAAACACCATATATTTT | CSGGQGFGNTIYF
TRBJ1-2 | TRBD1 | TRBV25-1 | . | TGTGCCAGCAGTGGACTGGGGACAGACTATGGCTACACCTTC | CASSGLGTDYGYTF
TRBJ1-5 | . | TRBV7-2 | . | TGTGCCAGCAGCCCGAAGGGGATCAGCAATCAGCCCCAGCATTTT | CASSPKGISNQPQHF
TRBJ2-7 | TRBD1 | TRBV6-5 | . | TGTGCCAGCAGTTACAGGGACAGGGGAACCTACGAGCAGTACTTC | CASSYRDRGTYEQYF
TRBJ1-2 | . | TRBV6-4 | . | TGTGCCAGCACCCGCCTACCCCCTAACTACGGCTACACCTTC | CASTRLPPNYGYTF
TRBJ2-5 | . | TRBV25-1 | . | TGTGCCAGCAGTGAATGGAGGGGCGCAGAGACCCAGTACTTC | CASSEWRGAETQYF
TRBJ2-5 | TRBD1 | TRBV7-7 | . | TGTGCTAGCAGCCGGGACAGCCAAGAGACCCAGTACTTC | CASSRDSQETQYF
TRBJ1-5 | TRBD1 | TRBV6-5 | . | TGTGCCAGCAGTTCGCGACAGGGATTGGATCAGCCCCAGCATTTT | CASSSRQGLDQPQHF
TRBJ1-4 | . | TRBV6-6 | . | TGTGCCAGCAGAACTACAGGATTTGGGGAAAAACTGTTTTTT | CASRTTGFGEKLFF
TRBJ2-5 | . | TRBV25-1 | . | TGTGCCAGCAGTGAGGCGACACTCCCTGGAGAGACCCAGTACTTC | CASSEATLPGETQYF
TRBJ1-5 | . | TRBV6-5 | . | TGTGCCAGCAGCGGACAGCAAAATCAGCCCCAGCATTTT | CASSGQQNQPQHF
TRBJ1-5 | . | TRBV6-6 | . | TGTGCCAGCAGTTACTCTCTGGACGCGACAGGAGCCCAGCATTTT | CASSYSLDATGAQHF
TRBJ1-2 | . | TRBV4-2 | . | TGTGCCAGCAGGGGGGGGGCGCATGGCTACACCTTC | CASRGGAHGYTF
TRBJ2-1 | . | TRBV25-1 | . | TGTGCCGCCCAGGGGAGGGATTGGTACAATGAGCAGTTCTTC | CAAQGRDWYNEQFF
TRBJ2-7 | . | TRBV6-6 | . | TGTGCCAGCACTCGGCCCAGGACCTACGAGCAGTACTTC | CASTRPRTYEQYF
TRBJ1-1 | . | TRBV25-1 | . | TGTGCCAGCAAATACAGCGGGGACACTGAAGCTTTCTTT | CASKYSGDTEAFF
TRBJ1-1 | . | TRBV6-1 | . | TGTGCCAGCAGTGGACAGGAGGACACTGAAGCTTTCTTT | CASSGQEDTEAFF
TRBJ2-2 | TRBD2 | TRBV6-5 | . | TGTGCCAGCAGAAGGGCTAGCGGGAGCACCGGGGAGCTGTTTTTT | CASRRASGSTGELFF
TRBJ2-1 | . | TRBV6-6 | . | TGTGCCAGCAGTTACTCAGGGGGAGAGCAGTTCTTC | CASSYSGGEQFF
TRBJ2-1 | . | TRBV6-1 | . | TGTGCCAGCACCAAAGGGGTAGCTGGCGAGCAGTTCTTC | CASTKGVAGEQFF
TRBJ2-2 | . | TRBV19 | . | TGTGCCAGTAGTATCCGGCAGGGCACCGGGGAGCTGTTTTTT | CASSIRQGTGELFF
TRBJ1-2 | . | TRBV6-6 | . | TGTGCCAGCACCCGGACAGACTCCTATGGCTACACCTTC | CASTRTDSYGYTF
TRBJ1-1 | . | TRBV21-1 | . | TGTGCCAGCAGATTACCCTTAGCTACACCAATTCGCACTGAAGCTTTCTTT | CASRLPLATPIRTEAFF
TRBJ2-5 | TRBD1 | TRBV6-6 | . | TGTGCCAGCAGAAGAGACAGGGTTGGCCAAGAGACCCAGTACTTC | CASRRDRVGQETQYF
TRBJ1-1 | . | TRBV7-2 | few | TGTGCCAGCAGCTTAGTCGGGGGTTCGAACACTGAAGCTTTCTTT | CASSLVGGSNTEAFF
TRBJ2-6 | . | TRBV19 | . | TGTGCCAGTAGTCTTCTCCGGACAAAATCACAAAGTCGGGCCAACGTCCTGACTTTC | CASSLLRTKSQSRANVLTF
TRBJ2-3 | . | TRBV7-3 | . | TGTGCCAGCAGCTTAACCCCAGGGACAGATACGCAGTATTTT | CASSLTPGTDTQYF
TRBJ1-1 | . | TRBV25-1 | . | TGTGCCAGCGGGAAGAAGAGGGGGACTGAAGCTTTCTTT | CASGKKRGTEAFF
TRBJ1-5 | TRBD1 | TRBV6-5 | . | TGTGCCAGCAGGCCCGGAGGGGGCCCCAATCAGCCCCAGCATTTT | CASRPGGGPNQPQHF
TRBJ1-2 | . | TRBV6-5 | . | TGTGCCAGCAGTACGGGGAGGTATGGCTACACCTTC | CASSTGRYGYTF
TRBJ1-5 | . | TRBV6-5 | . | TGTGCCAGCAGTTACTCTCTGGACGCGACAGGAGCCCAGCATTTT | CASSYSLDATGAQHF
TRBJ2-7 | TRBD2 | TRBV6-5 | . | TGTGCCAGCAGCGGGACTAGCGGGAGCTACGAGCAGTACTTC | CASSGTSGSYEQYF
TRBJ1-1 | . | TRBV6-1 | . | TGTGCCATTGAATTAGTCACTGAAGCTTTCTTT | CAIELVTEAFF